Following are 11 T cell receptor beta chains from one sample sequenced in a study of cytomegalovirus exposure and HLA in healthy donors. Primers: 60 Vbeta forward and 13 Jbeta reverse. Sequenced by immunoSEQ multiplex PCR; TCRdb stores in-frame clones only, minus some. This sample contains approximately 37,000 clones. Specimen: PBMCs. These receptors were collected from a male donor in good health and CMV-seronegative.

The chain recombines TRBV14 with TRBJ1-3; no clear D gene. The V end was cut by 7 bases, the J end by 3 bases, with 10 bases between. Germline CDR1 SGHDN, CDR2 FVKESK. This CDR3 spans 13 amino acids. The CDR3 here is CASMVGGGNTIYF. The CDR3 DNA reads TGTGCCAGCATGGTTGGCGGTGGAAACACCATATATTTT.

The CDR3 spells CASSEKADFTGELFF. For the CDR3, the DNA is TGCGCCAGCAGTGAGAAAGCAGACTTCACCGGGGAGCTGTTTTTT. The genes are TRBV10-1 and TRBJ2-2; D call uncertain. The CDR3 sequence is 15 residues long. The germline CDR1 and CDR2 sequences are WNHNN and SYGVQD (reference sequence). The germline V and J ends were trimmed by 2 bases and 4 bases, with 11 bases remaining between them.

The rearrangement uses TRBV5-6 and TRBJ1-2; 7 bases agree with TRBD1. There are 13 residues in the CDR3. The V segment lost 4 bases and the J segment 7 bases; nucleotides outside the gene matches: 7. Germline CDR1 is SGHDT and CDR2 is YYEEEE. DNA of the CDR3: TGTGCCAGCAGCGAAACAGGGGCGGGTGGCTACACCTTC. Protein sequence: CASSETGAGGYTF.

This chain links TRBV7-6 with TRBJ1-1; unclear D gene. Germline V gene data show CDR1 as SGHVS and CDR2 as FNYEAQ. V was shortened by 2 bases and J by 4 bases, with 17 bases between the two germline ends. CDR3 length equals 16 residues. Here the CDR3 DNA reads TGTGCCAGCAGCTTAAGTGGTATCAGCCTAGCCACTGAAGCTTTCTTT. This translates into CASSLSGISLATEAFF. The variable domain in full, with the rest retrieved from reference TRBV7-6 and TRBJ1-1, is GAGVSQSPRYKVTKRGQDVALRCDPISGHVSLYWYRQALGQGPEFLTYFNYEAQQDKSGLPNDRFSAERPEGSISTLTIQRTEQRDSAMYRCASSLSGISLATEAFFGQGTRLTVV.

The rearrangement joins TRBV29-1 to TRBJ1-1; maybe TRBD1 (5 bases). The CDR3 runs 12 residues. Germline CDR1 is SQVTM and CDR2 is ANQGSEA. CDR3: CSAGAKNTEAFF. In nucleotides, the CDR3 is TGCAGTGCTGGGGCAAAAAACACTGAAGCTTTCTTT.

The V and J genes are TRBV7-9 and TRBJ1-2, with D hard to call. The V end was cut by 4 bases, the J end by 8 bases, with 17 bases between. CDR3 length: 14 amino acids. CDR1 SEHNR and CDR2 FQNEAQ come from the germline V gene (reference sequence). The CDR3 DNA follows: TGTGCCAGCAGCTCCCTATCAATCACGAAGGGCTACACCTTC. Translating it yields CASSSLSITKGYTF.

J is TRBJ2-2 and V is TRBV7-2; a possible D gene is TRBD1 (5 bases). This CDR3 is 15 amino acids long. Trimming stripped 5 bases from V and 7 bases from J, with 17 bases between. Germline V CDR1 and CDR2: SGHTA, FQGNSA. The CDR3 protein is CASSTLSGPYGELFF. Here the CDR3 DNA reads TGTGCCAGCAGCACCCTTTCAGGGCCTTACGGGGAGCTGTTTTTT.

A note on this clone: One end of the junction is discordant with germline, which a read error may explain. The chain combines TRBV18 with TRBJ2-1; TRBD2 might be the D (5 bases). Germline CDR1 is KGHSH and CDR2 is LQKENI. CDR3 length: 15 amino acids. This CDR3 is CASSPTGFSDNEQFF. DNA of the CDR3: TGTGCCAGCTCACCAACGGGGTTCTCCGACAATGAGCAGTTCTTC.

V gene TRBV5-8 combines with J gene TRBJ1-5, with 9 bases that match TRBD1. The CDR3 totals 16 residues. The germline CDR1 and CDR2 sequences are SGHTS and YDEGEE. The V and J ends lost 4 bases and 2 bases, in that order; junction bases with no gene match: 7. In DNA, the CDR3 is TGTGCCAGCAGCCCGGGGGACAGGGTTGGCAATCAGCCCCAGCATTTT. This codes for CASSPGDRVGNQPQHF. Filled out from reference TRBV5-8 and TRBJ1-5, the complete variable domain reads EAGVTQSPTHLIKTRGQQATLRCSPISGHTSVYWYQQALGLGLQFLLWYDEGEERNRGNFPPRFSGRQFPNYSSELNVNALELEDSALYLCASSPGDRVGNQPQHFGDGTRLSIL.

The chain carries TRBV5-1 and TRBJ2-5; D gene uncertain. Germline V gene lookup returns CDR1 SGHRS and CDR2 YFSETQ. The V gene lost 0 bases and the J gene lost 4 bases, with 13 bases spanning the gap. This CDR3 contains 15 residues. The CDR3 DNA follows: TGCGCCAGCAGCTTGGGTGGGTTCCGAGGAGAGACCCAGTACTTC. Translating gives CASSLGGFRGETQYF.

The rearrangement uses TRBV7-9 and TRBJ1-6; 7 bases are a match to TRBD1. The CDR3 is 15 residues long. J was trimmed by 9 bases and V by 5 bases; bases with no gene match: 10. CDR1 and CDR2 from the germline V gene are SEHNR and FQNEAQ (reference sequence). The DNA of the CDR3 is TGTGCCAGCAGCCCACCGACAGGGCCGGGTTCACCCCTCCACTTT. This codes for CASSPPTGPGSPLHF.